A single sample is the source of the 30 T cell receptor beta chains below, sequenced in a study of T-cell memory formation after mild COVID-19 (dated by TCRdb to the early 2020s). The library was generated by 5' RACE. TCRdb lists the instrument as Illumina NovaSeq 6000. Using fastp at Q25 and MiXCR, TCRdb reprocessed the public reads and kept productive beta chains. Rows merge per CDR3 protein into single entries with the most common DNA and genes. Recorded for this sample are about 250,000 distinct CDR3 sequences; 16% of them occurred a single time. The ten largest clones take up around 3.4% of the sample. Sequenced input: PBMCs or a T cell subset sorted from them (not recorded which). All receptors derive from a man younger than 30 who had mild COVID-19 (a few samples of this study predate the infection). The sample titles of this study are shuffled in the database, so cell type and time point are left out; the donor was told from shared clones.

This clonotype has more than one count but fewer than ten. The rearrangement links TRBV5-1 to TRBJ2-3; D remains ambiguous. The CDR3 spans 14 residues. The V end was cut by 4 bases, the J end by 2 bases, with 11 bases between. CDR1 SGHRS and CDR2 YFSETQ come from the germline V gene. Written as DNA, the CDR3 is TGCGCCAGCAGCCTGTTACAAGACACAGATACGCAGTATTTT. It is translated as CASSLLQDTDTQYF.

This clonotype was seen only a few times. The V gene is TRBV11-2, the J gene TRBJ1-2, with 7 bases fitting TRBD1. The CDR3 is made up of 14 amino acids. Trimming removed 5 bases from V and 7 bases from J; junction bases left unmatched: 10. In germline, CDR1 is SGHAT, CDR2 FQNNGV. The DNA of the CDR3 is TGTGCCAGCAGCCGTCAACAGGGGTCGGGTGGCTACACCTTC. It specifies CASSRQQGSGGYTF.

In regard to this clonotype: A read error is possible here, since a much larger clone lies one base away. The CDR3 DNA is TGCAGTGCTAGAGTAGTTGCAGCTTTCTTT. It codes for CSARVVAAFF. This rearrangement joins TRBV20-1 to TRBJ1-1; no clear D. Germline CDR1 is DFQATT and CDR2 is SNEGSKA (reference sequence). CDR3 length equals 10 residues. The ends were cut back, 1 base at V and 10 bases at J, with 7 bases in the middle.

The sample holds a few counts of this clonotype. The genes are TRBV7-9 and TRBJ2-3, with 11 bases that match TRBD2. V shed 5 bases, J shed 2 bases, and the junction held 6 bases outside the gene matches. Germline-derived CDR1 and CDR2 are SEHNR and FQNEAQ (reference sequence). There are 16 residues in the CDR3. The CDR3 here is CASSAPLAGVTDTQYF. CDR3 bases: TGTGCCAGCAGCGCACCACTAGCGGGGGTCACAGATACGCAGTATTTT.

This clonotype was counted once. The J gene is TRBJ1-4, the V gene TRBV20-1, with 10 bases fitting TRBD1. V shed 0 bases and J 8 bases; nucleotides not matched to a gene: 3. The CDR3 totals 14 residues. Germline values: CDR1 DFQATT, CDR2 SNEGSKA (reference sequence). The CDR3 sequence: CSARDMDRGEKLFF. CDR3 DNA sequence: TGCAGTGCTAGAGATATGGACAGGGGGGAAAAACTGTTTTTT.

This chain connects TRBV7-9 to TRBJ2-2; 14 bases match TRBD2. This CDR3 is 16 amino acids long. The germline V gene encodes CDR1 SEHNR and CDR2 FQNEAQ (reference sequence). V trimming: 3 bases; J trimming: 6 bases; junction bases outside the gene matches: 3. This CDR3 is CASSLTSGGAAGELFF. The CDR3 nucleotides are TGTGCCAGCAGCTTGACTAGCGGGGGGGCCGCCGGGGAGCTGTTTTTT.

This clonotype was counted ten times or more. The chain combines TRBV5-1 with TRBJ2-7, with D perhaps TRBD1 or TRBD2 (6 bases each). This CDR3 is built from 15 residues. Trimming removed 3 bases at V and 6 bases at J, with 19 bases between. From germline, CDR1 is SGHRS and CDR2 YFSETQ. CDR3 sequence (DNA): TGCGCCAGCAGCTGGGACTCACAGGGAACCTTCGAGCAGTACGTC. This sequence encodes CASSWDSQGTFEQYV.

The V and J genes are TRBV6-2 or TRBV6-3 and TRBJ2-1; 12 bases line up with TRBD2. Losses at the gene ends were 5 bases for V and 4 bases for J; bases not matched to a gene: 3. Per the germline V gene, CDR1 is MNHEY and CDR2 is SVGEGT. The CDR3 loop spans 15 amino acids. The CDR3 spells CASSRTSGEYNEQFF. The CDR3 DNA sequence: TGTGCCAGCAGTAGGACTAGCGGGGAATACAATGAGCAGTTCTTC.

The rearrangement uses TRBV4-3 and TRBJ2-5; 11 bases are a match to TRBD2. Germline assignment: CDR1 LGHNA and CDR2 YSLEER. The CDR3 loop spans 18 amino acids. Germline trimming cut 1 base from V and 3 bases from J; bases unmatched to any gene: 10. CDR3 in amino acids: CASSQAILGLAVKETQYF. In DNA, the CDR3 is TGCGCCAGCAGCCAAGCTATCTTGGGACTAGCGGTAAAAGAGACCCAGTACTTC.

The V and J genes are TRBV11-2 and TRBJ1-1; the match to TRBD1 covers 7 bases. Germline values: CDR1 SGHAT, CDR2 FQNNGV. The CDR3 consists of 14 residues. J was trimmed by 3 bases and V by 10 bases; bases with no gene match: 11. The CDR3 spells CAISLDRVYTEAFF. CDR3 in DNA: TGTGCCATCAGTTTAGACAGGGTCTACACTGAAGCTTTCTTT.

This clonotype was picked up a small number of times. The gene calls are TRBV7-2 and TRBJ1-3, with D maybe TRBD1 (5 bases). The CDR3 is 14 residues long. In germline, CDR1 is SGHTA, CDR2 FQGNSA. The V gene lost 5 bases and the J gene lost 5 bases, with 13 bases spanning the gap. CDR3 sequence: CASSTGTVRNTIYF. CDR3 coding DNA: TGTGCCAGCAGCACCGGGACGGTGAGAAACACCATATATTTT.

CDR3 sequence reads: CSGGPSSTDTQYF. The DNA of the CDR3 is TGCAGTGGGGGGCCCTCTAGCACAGATACGCAGTATTTT. V usage is TRBV20-1 and J usage is TRBJ2-3; maybe TRBD1 (6 bases). The CDR3 has 13 amino acids. Trimming pared 7 bases from V and 0 bases from J, leaving 11 bases between. Germline V gene sequence: CDR1 DFQATT, CDR2 SNEGSKA (reference sequence).

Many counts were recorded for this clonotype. The CDR3 is CASRGDRSFSNQPQHF. In DNA, the CDR3 is TGTGCCAGCAGGGGGGACAGGTCTTTCAGCAATCAGCCCCAGCATTTT. J is TRBJ1-5 and V is TRBV12-3 or TRBV12-4; 8 bases match TRBD1. This CDR3 has 16 residues. V shed 6 bases, J shed 1 base, and the junction held 8 bases outside the gene matches.

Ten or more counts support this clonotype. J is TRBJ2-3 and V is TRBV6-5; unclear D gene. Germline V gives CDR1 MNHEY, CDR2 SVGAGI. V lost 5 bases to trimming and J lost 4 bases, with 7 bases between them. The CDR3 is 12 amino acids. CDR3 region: CASSPNSDTQYF. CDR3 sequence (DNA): TGTGCCAGCAGTCCTAATTCAGATACGCAGTATTTT.

The CDR3 nucleotides are TGTGCCAGCAGTTCCCCCGGGACAGCTACCGGGGAGCTGTTTTTT. Translating it yields CASSSPGTATGELFF. The chain is built from TRBV28 and TRBJ2-2, with 7 nucleotides matching TRBD1. Germline V gene lookup returns CDR1 MDHEN and CDR2 SYDVKM. With V trimmed by 4 bases and J by 5 bases, 7 bases remained unmatched. The CDR3 is 15 residues long.

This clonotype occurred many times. The chain's CDR3 is CASSYDRVGEAFF. CDR3 DNA sequence: TGTGCCAGCAGCTATGACAGGGTGGGTGAAGCTTTCTTT. The chain carries TRBV5-6 and TRBJ1-1, with TRBD1 matching 7 bases. Germline lookup yields CDR1 SGHDT and CDR2 YYEEEE. The CDR3 extends over 13 amino acids. V lost 3 bases, J lost 7 bases, and 6 bases stayed unmatched.

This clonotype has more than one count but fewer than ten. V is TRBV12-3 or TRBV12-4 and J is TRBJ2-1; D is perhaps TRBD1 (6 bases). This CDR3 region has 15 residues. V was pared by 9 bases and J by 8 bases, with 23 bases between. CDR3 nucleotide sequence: TGTGCCAGTACACCCGGGACACCTATAGGGGATGAGCAGTTCTTC. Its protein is CASTPGTPIGDEQFF.

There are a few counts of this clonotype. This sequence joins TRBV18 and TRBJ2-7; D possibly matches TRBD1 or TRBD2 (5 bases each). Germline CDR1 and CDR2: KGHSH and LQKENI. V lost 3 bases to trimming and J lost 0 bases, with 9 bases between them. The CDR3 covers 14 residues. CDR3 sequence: CASSPRDGSYEQYV. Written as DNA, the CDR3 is TGTGCCAGCTCACCTCGGGACGGCTCCTACGAGCAGTACGTC.

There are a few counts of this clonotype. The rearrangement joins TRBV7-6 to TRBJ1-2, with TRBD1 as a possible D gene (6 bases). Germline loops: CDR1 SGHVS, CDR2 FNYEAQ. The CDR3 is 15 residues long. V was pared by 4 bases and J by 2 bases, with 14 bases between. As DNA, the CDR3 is TGTGCCAGCAGCTCCCACAGGGATACGAACTATGGCTACACCTTC. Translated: CASSSHRDTNYGYTF.

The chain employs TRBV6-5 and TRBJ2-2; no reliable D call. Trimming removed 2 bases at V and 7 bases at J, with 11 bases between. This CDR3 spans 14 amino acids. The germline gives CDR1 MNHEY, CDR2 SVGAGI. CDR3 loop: CASSYPPAGGELFF. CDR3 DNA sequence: TGTGCCAGCAGTTACCCACCGGCAGGCGGGGAGCTGTTTTTT.

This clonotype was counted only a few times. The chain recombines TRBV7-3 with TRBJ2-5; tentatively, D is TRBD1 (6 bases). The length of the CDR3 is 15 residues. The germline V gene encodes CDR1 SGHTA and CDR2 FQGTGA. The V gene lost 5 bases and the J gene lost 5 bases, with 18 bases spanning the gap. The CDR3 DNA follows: TGTGCCAGCAGCGCGAGGGGGTTCCAGTATGAGACCCAGTACTTC. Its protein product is CASSARGFQYETQYF.

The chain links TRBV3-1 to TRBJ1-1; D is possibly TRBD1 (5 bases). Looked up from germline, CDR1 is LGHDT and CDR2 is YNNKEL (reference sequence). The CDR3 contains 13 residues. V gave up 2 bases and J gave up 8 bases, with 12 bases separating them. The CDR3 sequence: CASSQQGSREAFF. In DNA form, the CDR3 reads TGTGCCAGCAGCCAACAGGGTTCACGAGAAGCTTTCTTT.

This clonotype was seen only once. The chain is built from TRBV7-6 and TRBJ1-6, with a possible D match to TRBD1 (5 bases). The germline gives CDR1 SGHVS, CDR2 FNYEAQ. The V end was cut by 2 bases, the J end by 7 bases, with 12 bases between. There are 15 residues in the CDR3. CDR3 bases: TGTGCCAGCAGCTTAAGACAGACCCTGAATTCACCCCTCCACTTT. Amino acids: CASSLRQTLNSPLHF. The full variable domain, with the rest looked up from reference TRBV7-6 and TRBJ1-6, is GAGVSQSPRYKVTKRGQDVALRCDPISGHVSLYWYRQALGQGPEFLTYFNYEAQQDKSGLPNDRFSAERPEGSISTLTIQRTEQRDSAMYRCASSLRQTLNSPLHFGNGTRLTVT.

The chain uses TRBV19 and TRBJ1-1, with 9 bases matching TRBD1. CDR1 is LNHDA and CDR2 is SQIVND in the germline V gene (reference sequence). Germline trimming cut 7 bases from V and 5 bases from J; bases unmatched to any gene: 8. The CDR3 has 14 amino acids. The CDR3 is CASMAGTGKTEAFF. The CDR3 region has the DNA TGTGCCAGTATGGCGGGGACAGGGAAGACTGAAGCTTTCTTT.

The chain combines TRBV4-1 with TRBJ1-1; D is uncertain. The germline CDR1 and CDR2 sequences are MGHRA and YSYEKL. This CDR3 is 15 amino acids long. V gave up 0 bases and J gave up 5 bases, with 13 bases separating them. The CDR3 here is CASSQEGAQGTEAFF. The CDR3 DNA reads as TGCGCCAGCAGCCAAGAAGGCGCACAAGGGACTGAAGCTTTCTTT.

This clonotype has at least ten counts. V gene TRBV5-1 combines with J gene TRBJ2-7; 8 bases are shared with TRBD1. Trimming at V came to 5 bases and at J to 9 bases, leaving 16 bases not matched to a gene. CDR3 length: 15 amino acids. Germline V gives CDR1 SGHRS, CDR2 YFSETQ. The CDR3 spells CASRPGTGGPGVQYF. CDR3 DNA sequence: TGCGCCAGCAGACCAGGGACAGGTGGACCGGGTGTGCAGTACTTC.

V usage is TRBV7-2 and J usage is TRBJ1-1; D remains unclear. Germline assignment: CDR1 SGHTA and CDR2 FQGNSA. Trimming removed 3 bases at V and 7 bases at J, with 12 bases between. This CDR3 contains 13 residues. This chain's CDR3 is CASSFGQRLEAFF. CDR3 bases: TGTGCCAGCAGCTTCGGGCAGAGACTTGAAGCTTTCTTT.

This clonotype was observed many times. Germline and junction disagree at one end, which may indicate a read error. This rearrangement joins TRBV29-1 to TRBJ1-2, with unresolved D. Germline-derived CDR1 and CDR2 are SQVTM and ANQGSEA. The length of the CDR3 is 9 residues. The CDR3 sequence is CSVEGTRPF. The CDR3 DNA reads TGCAGCGTTGAGGGCACCCGACCCTTC.

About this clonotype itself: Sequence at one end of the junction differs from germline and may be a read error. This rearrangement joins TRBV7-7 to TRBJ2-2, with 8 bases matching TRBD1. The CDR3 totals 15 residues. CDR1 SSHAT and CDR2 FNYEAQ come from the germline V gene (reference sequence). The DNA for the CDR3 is TGTGCTAGCAGTATCAGGGGGCGCGACACCGGGGAGCTGTTTTTT. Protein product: CASSIRGRDTGELFF.

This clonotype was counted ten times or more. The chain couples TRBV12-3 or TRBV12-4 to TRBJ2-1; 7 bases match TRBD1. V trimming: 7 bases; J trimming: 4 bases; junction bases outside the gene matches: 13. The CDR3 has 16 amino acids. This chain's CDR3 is CASTPGGTAVYNEQFF. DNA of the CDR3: TGTGCCAGCACCCCCGGTGGGACAGCGGTTTACAATGAGCAGTTCTTC.